This entry lists 14 T cell receptor beta chains sequenced from one sample in a study of CD8 T cells in ankylosing spondylitis. In TCRdb, the 5' RACE reads were re-called with MiXCR into one record per CDR3 protein. The repertoire holds roughly 160,000 distinct CDR3 sequences, with more than 9% as singletons. The sample was blood, either unsorted or a sorted T cell fraction (not recorded which). These TCRs come from a male donor with ankylosing spondylitis or in good health (not recorded which).

Regarding this clonotype: The junction departs from germline at one end; a sequencing error may be responsible. The J gene is TRBJ1-1, the V gene TRBV11-2, with D perhaps TRBD1 (5 bases). Germline V gene sequence: CDR1 SGHAT, CDR2 FQNNGV. This CDR3 spans 13 amino acids. CDR3 nucleotide sequence: TGTGTCAGCAGCTTAGTTTTACCGGGACCGGCTTTCTTT. Translation gives CVSSLVLPGPAFF.

In this sample, this clonotype turned up many times. The rearrangement uses TRBV18 and TRBJ1-1; a weak D match, TRBD1 (6 bases). V was cut by 1 base and J by 3 bases, with 6 bases left in between. CDR1 is KGHSH, CDR2 LQKENI, per germline. CDR3 size: 13 residues. CDR3 DNA: TGTGCCAGCTCACCACGACAGGACACTGAAGCTTTCTTT. It is translated as CASSPRQDTEAFF.

This clonotype occurred a few times. The V and J genes are TRBV7-2 and TRBJ2-7, with D hard to call. This CDR3 spans 15 amino acids. Germline V CDR1 and CDR2: SGHTA, FQGNSA. The germline V and J ends were trimmed by 5 bases and 0 bases, with 14 bases remaining between them. In DNA form, the CDR3 reads TGTGCCAGCAGCCCCCTTGCCAGCCCCTCCTACGAGCAGTACTTC. Translation: CASSPLASPSYEQYF.

At least ten counts were recorded for this clonotype. V and J are TRBV20-1 and TRBJ2-2; TRBD1 matches 9 bases. The V gene end was trimmed by 6 bases and the J gene end by 1 base; junction bases not matched to a gene: 9. Germline V gene sequence: CDR1 DFQATT, CDR2 SNEGSKA (reference sequence). The CDR3 extends over 16 amino acids. In nucleotides, the CDR3 is TGCAGTGCGGACTTACAGGGGGCGGAGAACACCGGGGAGCTGTTTTTT. Translation gives CSADLQGAENTGELFF.

This clonotype was found many times. The chain uses TRBV12-3 or TRBV12-4 and TRBJ2-1; possibly TRBD1 for D (6 bases). CDR3 size: 16 residues. V lost 4 bases, J lost 3 bases, and 16 bases lay in between. CDR3 coding DNA: TGTGCCAGCAGTTCCCTGGTTAGGGGGAACTACAATGAGCAGTTCTTC. It codes for CASSSLVRGNYNEQFF.

This clonotype has just a few counts. This chain connects TRBV5-1 to TRBJ2-3; 9 bases map to TRBD2. V gave up 0 bases and J gave up 5 bases; unmatched junction bases: 4. Germline CDR1 and CDR2: SGHRS and YFSETQ. The CDR3 covers 15 residues. The CDR3 DNA follows: TGCGCCAGCAGCTTGGCTGGTAGCGGGGGAGATACGCAGTATTTT. Amino acids: CASSLAGSGGDTQYF.

V is TRBV7-2 and J is TRBJ1-1; 8 positions match TRBD1. CDR1 is SGHTA, CDR2 FQGNSA, per germline. This CDR3 has 12 amino acids. J was trimmed by 11 bases and V by 5 bases; bases with no gene match: 7. CDR3 sequence: CASSLRQGKAFF. The CDR3 DNA is TGTGCCAGCAGCCTGCGACAGGGGAAGGCTTTCTTT.

This clonotype occurred a few times. J is TRBJ2-2 and V is TRBV11-2, with 8 bases matching TRBD1. Trimming cost V 1 base and J 5 bases; bases outside gene matches: 6. CDR3 length: 16 residues. Germline loops: CDR1 SGHAT, CDR2 FQNNGV. CDR3 amino acids: CASSLGRGPRTGELFF. The CDR3 bases are TGTGCCAGCAGCTTAGGCAGGGGGCCGAGGACCGGGGAGCTGTTTTTT. Full variable domain (remainder filled in from reference TRBV11-2 and TRBJ2-2): EAGVAQSPRYKIIEKRQSVAFWCNPISGHATLYWYQQILGQGPKLLIQFQNNGVVDDSQLPKDRFSAERLKGVDSTLKIQPAKLEDSAVYLCASSLGRGPRTGELFFGEGSRLTVL.

The rearrangement links TRBV12-3 or TRBV12-4 to TRBJ1-1; D is uncertain. The CDR3 length is 15 residues. Trimming cost V 3 bases and J 1 base, with 12 bases left between them. CDR3 sequence reads: CASSFSNSANTEAFF. DNA for the CDR3: TGTGCCAGCAGTTTCTCAAATTCGGCGAACACTGAAGCTTTCTTT.

In its sample, this clonotype was seen many times. For the CDR3, the DNA is TGTGCCACCAGCAGAGTATCGACAGCCGATCAGCCCCAGCATTTT. Protein sequence: CATSRVSTADQPQHF. J is TRBJ1-5 and V is TRBV15, with D possibly matching TRBD1 (5 bases). The CDR3 runs to 15 residues. Germline CDR1 is LNHNV and CDR2 is YYDKDF (reference sequence). V was trimmed by 1 base and J by 5 bases, leaving 12 bases between them.

This clonotype was recorded many times. CDR3 in amino acids: CASSGPGDAPTNEKLFF. In DNA, the CDR3 is TGTGCCAGCAGTGGCCCAGGGGATGCGCCAACTAATGAAAAACTGTTTTTT. The chain recombines TRBV6-1 with TRBJ1-4, with D maybe TRBD1 (6 bases). Trimming shortened V by 4 bases and J by 0 bases, and 15 bases separated the two germline ends. Germline-derived CDR1 and CDR2 are MNHNS and SASEGT. CDR3 length equals 17 residues.

Ten or more counts support this clonotype. This chain connects TRBV5-1 to TRBJ1-1; D remains ambiguous. The germline CDR1 and CDR2 sequences are SGHRS and YFSETQ. This CDR3 spans 12 amino acids. The V end lost 3 bases, the J end lost 4 bases, and 7 bases lay between the germline ends. CDR3 amino acids: CASSYGSTEAFF. CDR3 bases: TGCGCCAGCAGCTATGGGAGCACTGAAGCTTTCTTT. Supplemented by reference TRBV5-1 and TRBJ1-1, the full variable domain reads KAGVTQTPRYLIKTRGQQVTLSCSPISGHRSVSWYQQTPGQGLQFLFEYFSETQRNKGNFPGRFSGRQFSNSRSEMNVSTLELGDSALYLCASSYGSTEAFFGQGTRLTVV.

This chain joins TRBV5-1 and TRBJ2-7; TRBD1 might be the D (5 bases). Between the trimmed V and J ends, which lost 4 bases and 5 bases, there was a span of 13 bases. This CDR3 is 13 amino acids long. CDR1 SGHRS and CDR2 YFSETQ come from the germline V gene. Written as DNA, the CDR3 is TGCGCCAGCAGCGGCCAGGGTCTCGACGAGCAGTACTTC. Translated, it gives CASSGQGLDEQYF.

In its sample, this clonotype was seen many times. The chain combines TRBV7-7 with TRBJ2-1; D is undetermined. V lost 2 bases and J lost 0, with 5 bases in between. Germline values: CDR1 SSHAT, CDR2 FNYEAQ (reference sequence). The CDR3 spans 14 residues. CDR3: CASSLSSSYNEQFF. The CDR3 DNA sequence: TGTGCCAGCAGCTTATCGAGCTCCTACAATGAGCAGTTCTTC.